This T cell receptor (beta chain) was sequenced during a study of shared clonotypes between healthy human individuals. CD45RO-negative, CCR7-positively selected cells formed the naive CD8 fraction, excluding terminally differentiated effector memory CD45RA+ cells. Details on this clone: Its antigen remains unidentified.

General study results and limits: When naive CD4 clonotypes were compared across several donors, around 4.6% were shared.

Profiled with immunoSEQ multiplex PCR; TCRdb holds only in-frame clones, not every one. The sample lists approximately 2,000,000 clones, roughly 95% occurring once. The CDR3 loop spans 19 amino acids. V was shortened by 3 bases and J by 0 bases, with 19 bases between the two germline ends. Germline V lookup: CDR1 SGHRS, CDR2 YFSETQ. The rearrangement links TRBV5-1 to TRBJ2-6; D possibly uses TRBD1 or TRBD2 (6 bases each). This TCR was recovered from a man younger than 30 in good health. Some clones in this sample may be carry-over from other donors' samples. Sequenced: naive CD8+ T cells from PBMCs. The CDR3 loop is CASSYKGGFGNSGANVLTF. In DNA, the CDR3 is TGCGCCAGCAGCTACAAGGGGGGATTTGGAAACTCTGGGGCCAACGTCCTGACTTTC.